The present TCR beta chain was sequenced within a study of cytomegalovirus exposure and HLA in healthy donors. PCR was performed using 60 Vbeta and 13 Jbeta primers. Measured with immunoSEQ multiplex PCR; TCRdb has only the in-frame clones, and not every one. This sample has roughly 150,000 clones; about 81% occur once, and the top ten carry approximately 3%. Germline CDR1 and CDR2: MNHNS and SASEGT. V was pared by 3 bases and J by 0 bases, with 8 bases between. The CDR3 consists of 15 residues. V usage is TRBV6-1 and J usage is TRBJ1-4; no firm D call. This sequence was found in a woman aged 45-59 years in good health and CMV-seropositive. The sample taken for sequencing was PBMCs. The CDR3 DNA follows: TGTGCCAGCAGTGATGTGTCTGCAACTAATGAAAAACTGTTTTTT. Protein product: CASSDVSATNEKLFF.